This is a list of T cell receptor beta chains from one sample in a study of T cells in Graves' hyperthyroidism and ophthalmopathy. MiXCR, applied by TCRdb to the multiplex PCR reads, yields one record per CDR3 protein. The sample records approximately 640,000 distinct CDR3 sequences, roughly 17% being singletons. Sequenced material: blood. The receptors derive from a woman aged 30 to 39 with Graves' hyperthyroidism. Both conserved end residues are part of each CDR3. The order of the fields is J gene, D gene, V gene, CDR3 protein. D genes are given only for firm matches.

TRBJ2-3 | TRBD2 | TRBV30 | CAWSAQLGTSYSTDTQYF
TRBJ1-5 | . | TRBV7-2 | CASSLGSLTVNQPQHF
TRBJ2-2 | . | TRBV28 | CASSTPGGLTGELFF
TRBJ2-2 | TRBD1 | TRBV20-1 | CSARKGQGAGKLFF
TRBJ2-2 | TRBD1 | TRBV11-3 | CASSLLQGATGELFF
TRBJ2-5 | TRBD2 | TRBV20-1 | CSASPDSRLAGGRREIQYF
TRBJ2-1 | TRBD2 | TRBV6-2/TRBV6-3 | CASSYGWREGNEQFF
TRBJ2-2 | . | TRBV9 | CASSVRGNTGELFF
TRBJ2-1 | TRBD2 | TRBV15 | CATSRVAGGGLNEQFF
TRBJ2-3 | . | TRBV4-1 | CASSPRGRTDTQYF
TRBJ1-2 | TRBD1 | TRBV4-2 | CASSQDKITGEGYTF
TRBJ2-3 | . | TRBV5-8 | CASSYRWTTLTQYF
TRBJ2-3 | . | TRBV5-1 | CASHEGNTQYF
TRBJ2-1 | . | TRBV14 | CASSQGTQVYNEQFF
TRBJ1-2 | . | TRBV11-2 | CASRAPGDGYGYTF
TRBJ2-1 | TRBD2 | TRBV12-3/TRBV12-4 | CASSMGLAGLPEQFF
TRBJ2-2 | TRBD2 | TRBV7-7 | CASSQTSGKSAGELFF
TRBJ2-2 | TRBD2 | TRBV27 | CATSSSGINTGELFF
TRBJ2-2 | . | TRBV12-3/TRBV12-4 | CASSLQGAELFF
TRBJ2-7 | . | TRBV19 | CASSIGAGGTYEQYF
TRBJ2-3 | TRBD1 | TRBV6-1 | CASSQRTGLTGTQYF
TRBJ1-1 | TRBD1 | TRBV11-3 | CASSPDRAVLGTEAFF
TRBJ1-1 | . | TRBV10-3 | CAISESTVLMNTEAFF
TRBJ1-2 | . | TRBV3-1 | CASSLQQYGYTF
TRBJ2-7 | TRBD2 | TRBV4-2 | CASSQAAGVYEEQYF
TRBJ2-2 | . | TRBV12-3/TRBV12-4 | CASSLRYPGELFF
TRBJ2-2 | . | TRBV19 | CASSIGWGATTGELFF
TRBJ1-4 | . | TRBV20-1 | CSASGPATNEKLFF
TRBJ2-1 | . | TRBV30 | CAWTRRLRASDEQFF
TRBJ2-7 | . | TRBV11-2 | CASSLVLTGRDPRYEQYF
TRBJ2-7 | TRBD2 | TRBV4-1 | CVSSQVALAGDREQYF
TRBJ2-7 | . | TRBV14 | CASSLSTGRSEQYF
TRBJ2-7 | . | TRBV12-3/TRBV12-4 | CASSFGRAAYEQYF
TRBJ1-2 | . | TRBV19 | CASSIDARPTNYGYTF
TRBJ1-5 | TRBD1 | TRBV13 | CASSLGRGRQPQHF
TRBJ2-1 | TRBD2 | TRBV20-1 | CSARTSGIKQFF
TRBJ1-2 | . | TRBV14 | CASSQNTFYGYTF
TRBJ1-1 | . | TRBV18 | CASRAGMNTEAFF
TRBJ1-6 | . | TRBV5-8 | CASSLQGRGSPLHF
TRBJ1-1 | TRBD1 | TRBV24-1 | CATSDFQGAEAFF
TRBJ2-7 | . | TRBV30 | CAWSVWTEYEQYF
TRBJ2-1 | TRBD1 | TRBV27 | CASSPGQEEISYNEQFF
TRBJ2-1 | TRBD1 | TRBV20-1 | CSARARTGPLRSYNEQFF
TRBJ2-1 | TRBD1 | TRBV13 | CASSVGQGNNEQFF
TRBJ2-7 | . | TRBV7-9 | CASSLEQATYEQYF
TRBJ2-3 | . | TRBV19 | CASSMSARGGTDTQYF
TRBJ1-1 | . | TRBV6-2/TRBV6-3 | CASSYRGSYPEAFF
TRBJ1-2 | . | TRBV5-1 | CASSYDIGGYYGYTF
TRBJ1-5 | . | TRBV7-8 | CASSSRDIYQQVVQPQHF
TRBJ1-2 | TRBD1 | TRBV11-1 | CASSSTGVEGYTF
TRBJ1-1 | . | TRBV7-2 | CASSRTYIDTEAFF
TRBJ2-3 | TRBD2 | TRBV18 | CASSPSSGHTDTQYF
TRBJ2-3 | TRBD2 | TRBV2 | CASRQREGASTDTQYF
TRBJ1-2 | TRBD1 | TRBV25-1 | CASSELGGQGGYTF
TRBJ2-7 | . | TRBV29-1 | CSVESRDTRSYEQYF
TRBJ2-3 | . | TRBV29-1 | CSVSRDSSTDTQYF
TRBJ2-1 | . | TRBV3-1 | CASSQETVRGALDNEQFF
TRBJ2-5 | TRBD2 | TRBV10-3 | CAIKRDSPQETQYF
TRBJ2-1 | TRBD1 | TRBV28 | CASSRGTAISYNEQFF